Shown below are 20 T cell receptor beta chains from a single sample sequenced in a study of prognosis after radiotherapy for stage I lung cancer (TCRdb year 2021). The sequencing machine was an Illumina HiSeq 3000. The TCR beta CDR3 region was amplified from genomic DNA by two rounds of multiplex PCR. The first PCR round used primers specific to each TRBV and TRBJ gene, with sequences filed in Chinese patent CN105087789A. Starting from the raw public reads, TCRdb applied fastp trimming at Q25, assembled clones with MiXCR and retained in-frame beta chains. Identical CDR3 protein sequences are pooled into one entry, listed with their most common genes and DNA. The sample table holds about 14,000 distinct CDR3 sequences, of which approximately 53% were seen once. The top ten clonotypes cover 38% of the sample. The sequences come from PBMCs, collected before or after stereotactic body radiation therapy (not recorded which). The receptor source for this set is a donor over 45 with non-small cell lung cancer.

This clonotype was seen a single time. The rearrangement joins TRBV9 to TRBJ2-7; D is possibly TRBD1 (6 bases). This CDR3 is 14 amino acids long. In germline, CDR1 is SGDLS, CDR2 YYNGEE. The V end lost 0 bases, the J end lost 3 bases, and 10 bases lay between the germline ends. The CDR3 protein is CASSVDQGNYEQYF. The DNA of the CDR3 is TGTGCCAGCAGCGTAGACCAGGGGAACTACGAGCAGTACTTC.

This clonotype has a count of ten or more. The rearrangement uses TRBV6-5 and TRBJ2-5, with 10 bases identical to TRBD1. The CDR3 extends over 18 amino acids. Trimming cost V 4 bases and J 3 bases; bases outside gene matches: 14. Germline V gene lookup returns CDR1 MNHEY and CDR2 SVGAGI. CDR3 nucleotide sequence: TGTGCCAGCAGTTTTCACTCGGGAAGGACAGGGGGTAAAGAGACCCAGTACTTC. As protein: CASSFHSGRTGGKETQYF.

This clonotype has at least ten counts. The V gene is TRBV6-7, the J gene TRBJ1-6; D perhaps matches TRBD1 (6 bases). TRBV6-7 is filed as an ORF, its function uncertain. There are 16 residues in the CDR3. V dropped 6 bases and J dropped 1 base, with 13 bases sitting between them. CDR3 DNA sequence: TGTGCCAGCAGGAGGGGGATGTTATCCTATAATTCACCCCTCCACTTT. It specifies CASRRGMLSYNSPLHF.

The chain combines TRBV6-2 or TRBV6-3 with TRBJ2-4; TRBD1 agrees at 7 bases. The germline V gene has CDR1 MNHEY and CDR2 SVGEGT. The CDR3 sequence is 17 residues long. The V and J ends lost 5 bases and 3 bases, in that order; junction bases with no gene match: 13. DNA for the CDR3: TGTGCCAGCAGTACCCACAGGGGCGGTCTGGACAAAAACATTCAGTACTTC. It yields the protein CASSTHRGGLDKNIQYF.

The chain combines TRBV3-1 with TRBJ1-1, with D unclear. Germline assignment: CDR1 LGHDT and CDR2 YNNKEL (reference sequence). The CDR3 length is 11 residues. Deletions cut 0 bases from V and 10 bases from J, with 6 bases between. Here the CDR3 reads CASSQDTGAFF. DNA of the CDR3: TGTGCCAGCAGCCAAGATACGGGAGCTTTCTTT.

The gene calls are TRBV20-1 and TRBJ2-5, with a tentative D call TRBD2 (7 bases). In germline, CDR1 is DFQATT, CDR2 SNEGSKA (reference sequence). V was shortened by 0 bases and J by 1 base, with 15 bases between the two germline ends. The length of the CDR3 is 16 residues. CDR3 loop: CSARDGRGPPQETQYF. The CDR3 bases are TGCAGTGCTAGAGATGGGCGGGGGCCCCCCCAAGAGACCCAGTACTTC.

The V call is TRBV12-3 or TRBV12-4, the J call TRBJ1-1; 9 positions match TRBD1. CDR3 size: 19 residues. The ends lost 0 bases at V and 5 bases at J; junction bases unmatched: 16. CDR3 residues: CASSLASGQGLTIGTEAFF. DNA of the CDR3: TGTGCCAGCAGTTTAGCGTCGGGACAGGGTTTAACTATTGGAACTGAAGCTTTCTTT.

The chain is built from TRBV6-1 and TRBJ2-3, with TRBD1 identical over 8 bases. Unmatched junction bases numbered 13, after V lost 4 bases and J lost 4 bases. Germline CDR1 and CDR2: MNHNS and SASEGT. This CDR3 contains 17 residues. CDR3 coding DNA: TGTGCCAGCAGTGGGGGGGACACAGGGGGTGAGGCAGATACGCAGTATTTT. Amino acid sequence: CASSGGDTGGEADTQYF.

This clonotype was picked up one time. The likely explanation is a read error, given a far larger clone one base away. V usage is TRBV6-2 or TRBV6-3 and J usage is TRBJ2-1; D is unclear. This CDR3 spans 14 amino acids. In germline, CDR1 is MNHEY, CDR2 SVGEGT. As DNA, the CDR3 is TGTGCCAGCAGCAACGGTTCCTCCTACGATGAGCAGTTCTTC. It yields the protein CASSNGSSYDEQFF.

This clonotype showed up many times. It may be a read error: a sequence one base away is much more abundant. The V gene is TRBV11-2, the J gene TRBJ2-7; D may match TRBD1 or TRBD2 (5 bases each). The V gene's germline CDR1 is SGHAT and CDR2 FQNNGV. V dropped 5 bases and J dropped 0 bases, with 14 bases sitting between them. The CDR3 extends over 15 amino acids. CDR3 nucleotides: TGTGCCAGCAGCCCCTCCCGGGACGTCTCCTACGAGCAGTACTTC. Its translation is CASSPSRDVSYEQYF.

There are many counts of this clonotype. This chain uses TRBV4-2 with TRBJ2-7, with TRBD2 as a possible D gene (5 bases). The CDR3 has 19 residues. Germline V gene sequence: CDR1 LGHNA, CDR2 YNFKEQ. Trimming took 1 base from V and 3 from J, leaving 25 bases between them. CDR3 DNA: TGTGCCAGCAGCCAAGGTCCCTTGGGGAGAGAGTTGGGTCTCTACGAGCAGTACTTC. Amino acids: CASSQGPLGRELGLYEQYF.

The rearrangement uses TRBV20-1 and TRBJ2-1; 10 bases match TRBD1. The CDR3 has 18 residues. Germline V gene lookup returns CDR1 DFQATT and CDR2 SNEGSKA (reference sequence). The V and J ends lost 1 base and 9 bases, in that order; junction bases with no gene match: 18. CDR3 amino acids: CSARVRDRGRAGGTEQFF. The CDR3 DNA reads TGCAGTGCTAGAGTGCGAGACAGGGGGCGGGCGGGAGGCACTGAGCAGTTCTTC.

The chain uses TRBV12-3 or TRBV12-4 and TRBJ1-1; TRBD1 aligns across 9 bases. The length of the CDR3 is 13 residues. V trimming: 10 bases; J trimming: 4 bases; junction bases outside the gene matches: 7. CDR3 in amino acids: CATRDRVTTEAFF. DNA of the CDR3: TGTGCCACCCGGGACAGGGTGACCACTGAAGCTTTCTTT.

This clonotype was observed at least ten times. This chain joins TRBV3-1 and TRBJ2-7; a possible D gene is TRBD2 (5 bases). Germline lookup yields CDR1 LGHDT and CDR2 YNNKEL (reference sequence). The CDR3 runs 15 residues. V lost 4 bases, J lost 3 bases, and 16 bases lay in between. The CDR3 DNA follows: TGTGCCAGCAGCCTGCGGGTAACTGTGGGCTACGAGCAGTACTTC. Protein: CASSLRVTVGYEQYF.

This chain links TRBV20-1 with TRBJ2-7; maybe TRBD1 (6 bases). This CDR3 region has 15 residues. Germline V gene data show CDR1 as DFQATT and CDR2 as SNEGSKA (reference sequence). The V end was cut by 3 bases, the J end by 1 base, with 16 bases between. In DNA, the CDR3 is TGCAGTGCTAGTCCAATCTTAGGGGGATCCTACGAGCAGTACTTC. It translates to CSASPILGGSYEQYF.

The count of this clonotype is one. This chain uses TRBV4-1 with TRBJ2-7; D is unclear. The V end was cut by 0 bases, the J end by 2 bases, with 8 bases between. There are 14 residues in the CDR3. Germline V lookup: CDR1 MGHRA, CDR2 YSYEKL. In DNA form, the CDR3 reads TGCGCCAGCAGCCAAGATGCGCAGACCTACGAGCAGTACTTC. Protein sequence: CASSQDAQTYEQYF.

A note on this clonotype: A far larger clone is one nucleotide away, so this likely arose from a read error. The chain joins TRBV6-2 or TRBV6-3 to TRBJ2-5, with D tentatively TRBD1 or TRBD2 (6 bases each). CDR1 is MNHEY and CDR2 is SVGEGT in the germline V gene. CDR3 length: 15 residues. CDR3 amino acids: CASSCLRGRTETHYF. CDR3 DNA sequence: TGTGCCAGCAGTTGCCTCCGGGGGCGTACGGAGACCCATTACTTC.

This chain connects TRBV6-1 to TRBJ1-1; unclear D gene. V lost 9 bases and J 3 bases, leaving 14 bases between the germline ends. Germline V gene data show CDR1 as MNHNS and CDR2 as SASEGT. The CDR3 loop spans 13 amino acids. In nucleotides, the CDR3 is TGTGCCAGTCGGAGGTCTCTCGACACTGAAGCTTTCTTT. Protein product: CASRRSLDTEAFF.

This rearrangement joins TRBV6-1 to TRBJ2-3; 11 bases are shared with TRBD2. Trimming took 11 bases from V and 1 from J; bases not matched to a gene: 20. Germline V gene data show CDR1 as MNHNS and CDR2 as SASEGT. CDR3 length: 19 residues. DNA of the CDR3: TGTGCCGGCACCCGGGCTATGGCTCTAGCGGGGGGTTGCACAGATACGCAGTATTTT. It is translated as CAGTRAMALAGGCTDTQYF.

In this sample, this clonotype turned up many times. The chain joins TRBV7-3 to TRBJ1-2; 7 bases fit TRBD1. V lost 0 bases and J lost 8; bases outside the gene matches: 6. Per the germline V gene, CDR1 is SGHTA and CDR2 is FQGTGA. The length of the CDR3 is 14 residues. DNA for the CDR3: TGTGCCAGCAGCTTAACTGGAGACAGGGAAGGCTACACCTTC. It is translated as CASSLTGDREGYTF.